The entry below gives a single T cell receptor (beta chain) sequence along with its context. The data derive from a study of CD8 T cells in ankylosing spondylitis. TCRdb independently ran MiXCR on the 5' RACE reads; one entry per CDR3 protein. The table lists 150,000 to 200,000 distinct CDR3 sequences, about 13% of them singletons, with about 15% in the top ten. V lost 2 bases and J 3 bases, leaving 14 bases between the germline ends. Germline V gives CDR1 MNHEY, CDR2 SMNVEV (reference sequence). The CDR3 contains 16 residues. This clonotype originated in a male donor with ankylosing spondylitis or in good health (not recorded which). The rearrangement links TRBV27 to TRBJ2-1; possibly TRBD1 for D (6 bases). The sample consisted of blood, either unsorted or a sorted T cell fraction (not recorded which). Here the CDR3 reads CASSLRGSLGYNEQFF. In nucleotides, the CDR3 is TGTGCCAGCAGTTTAAGGGGGTCCCTCGGCTACAATGAGCAGTTCTTC.